What follows is one T cell receptor (beta chain) and its context. Its antigen remains unidentified. No base qualities exist here, and no much larger clone lies one base off it. The data stem from a study of blood T cell repertoires in COVID-19 (dated by TCRdb to 2020 to 2022). Broadly, across the study: Samples covering the acute and convalescent phases of COVID-19 were provided by collaborators in the United States, Italy and Spain. The prospective study material was composed of cDNA or gDNA derived from T cells, B-cell-depleted T cells, or PBMCs. Deeply sampled blood TCRbeta repertoires from subjects exposed to, actively infected with, or recovered from COVID-19 were included in the dataset. The repertoires were released in a freely available public database meant as a resource for research on the immune response to SARS-CoV-2. Samples were obtained from the ongoing ImmuneRACE study (first 160 participants) and from roughly 1,300 subjects provided by 6 global collaborators. A de-identified subject ID, COVID-19 status, age in years and sex were almost always included in the sample metadata. HLA class I and class II types, where available, came from metadata supplied by the sample provider rather than from assay-based typing.

TCRbeta CDR3 regions were amplified from genomic DNA using the immunoSEQ Assay, a bias-controlled multiplex PCR. From the authors' description of their analysis: The number of nucleated cells in each sample was estimated from the amplification of reference gene primers within the assay. To quantify the absolute abundance of each unique TCRbeta CDR3 rearrangement, sequence reads were collapsed and filtered. For each sample, productive Simpson clonality was calculated as the square root of Simpson's diversity index over productive rearrangements. TCRdb holds this immuneACCESS table with in-frame rearrangements only. Some clones are missing; in checked studies, unresolved V genes explain under half, and the rest has no known cause. V and J calls and clone size are as listed in that table; D and trimming were resolved from the DNA. The sample table shows a few hundred thousand clones, and 75% to 90% are seen once. Roughly 2% of the sample comes from the top ten.

Trimmed from V: 3 bases; trimmed from J: 2 bases; junction bases lacking a gene match: 7. The germline V gene (reference sequence) sets CDR1 to WNHNN and CDR2 to SYGVQD. From its cysteine to its phenylalanine, the CDR3 spans 17 amino acids. CDR3 DNA only is kept here, 51 bases in frame from base 1. Here is what the overall study found, with its caveats: The amount of clinical and demographic metadata varied by source and participant and was provided uncurated.

Whole blood was collected in K2EDTA tubes by collaborating institutions according to the institutions' own protocols. For TCRbeta analysis, collaborators shipped samples in one of three forms: frozen whole blood, isolated PBMCs, or DNA extracted from either of those sample types. This sequence originates from a young man with active or convalescent COVID-19. The sample was peripheral blood. Recombination joined TRBV10-1 with TRBJ2-3; 11 junctional bases match TRBD2. The nucleotide sequence reads TGCGCCAGCAGTGACCCGGGGACTAGCGGAAACACAGATACGCAGTATTTT. The translation is CASSDPGTSGNTDTQYF.